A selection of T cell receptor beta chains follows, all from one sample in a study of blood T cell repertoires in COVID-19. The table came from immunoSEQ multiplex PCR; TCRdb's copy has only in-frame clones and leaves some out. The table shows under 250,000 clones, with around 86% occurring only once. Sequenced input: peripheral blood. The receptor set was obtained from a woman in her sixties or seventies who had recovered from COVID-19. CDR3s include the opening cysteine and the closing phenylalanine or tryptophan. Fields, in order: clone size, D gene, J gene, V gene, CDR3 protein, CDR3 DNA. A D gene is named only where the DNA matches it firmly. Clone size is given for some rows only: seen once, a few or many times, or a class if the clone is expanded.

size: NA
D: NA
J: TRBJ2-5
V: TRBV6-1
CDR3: CASRWGEETQYF
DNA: TGTGCCAGCAGGTGGGGCGAGGAGACCCAGTACTTC

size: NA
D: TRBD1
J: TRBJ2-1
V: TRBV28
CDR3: CASSLSGQGGSNEQFF
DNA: TGTGCCAGCAGTCTATCAGGACAGGGGGGGAGCAATGAGCAGTTCTTC

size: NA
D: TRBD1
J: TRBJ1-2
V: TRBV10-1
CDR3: CASSLQGGGYTF
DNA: TGCGCCAGCAGCCTACAGGGGGGTGGCTACACCTTC

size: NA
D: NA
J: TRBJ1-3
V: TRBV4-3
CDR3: CASSHLPGQGNTIYF
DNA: TGCGCCAGCAGCCATCTACCCGGACAGGGAAACACCATATATTTT

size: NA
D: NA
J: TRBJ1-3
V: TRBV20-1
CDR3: CSASLENGNTIYF
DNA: TGCAGTGCTAGTTTAGAGAATGGAAACACCATATATTTT

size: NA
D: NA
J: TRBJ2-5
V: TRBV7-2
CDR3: CASSLVLGRETQYF
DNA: TGTGCCAGCAGCTTAGTGCTAGGTCGGGAGACCCAGTACTTC

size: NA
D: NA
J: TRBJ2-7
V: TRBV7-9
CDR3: CASSLAQLGDSYEQYF
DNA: TGTGCCAGCAGCTTAGCGCAGTTGGGCGACTCCTACGAGCAGTACTTC

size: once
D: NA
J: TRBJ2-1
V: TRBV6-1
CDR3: CASSEEAYNEQFF
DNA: TGTGCCAGCAGTGAAGAAGCGTACAATGAGCAGTTCTTC

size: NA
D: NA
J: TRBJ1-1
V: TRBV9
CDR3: CASSPVLGGTEAFF
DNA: TGTGCCAGCAGCCCCGTCTTGGGGGGCACTGAAGCTTTCTTT

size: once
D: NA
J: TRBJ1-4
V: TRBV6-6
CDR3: CASSYPESKLFF
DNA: TGTGCCAGCAGTTACCCCGAGAGCAAACTGTTTTTT

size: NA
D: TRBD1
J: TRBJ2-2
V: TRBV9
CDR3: CASSPRAGGNTGELFF
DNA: TGTGCCAGCAGCCCCCGGGCAGGGGGCAACACCGGGGAGCTGTTTTTT

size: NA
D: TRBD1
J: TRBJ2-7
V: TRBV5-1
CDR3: CASKGTGGPYEQYF
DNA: TGCGCCAGCAAGGGGACAGGGGGCCCCTACGAGCAGTACTTC

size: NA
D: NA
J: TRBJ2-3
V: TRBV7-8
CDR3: CASSPRADTQYF
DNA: TGTGCCAGCAGCCCCCGTGCAGATACGCAGTATTTT

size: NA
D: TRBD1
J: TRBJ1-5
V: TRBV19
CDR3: CASNHRDRGHQPQHF
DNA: TGTGCCAGTAATCACCGGGACAGGGGGCATCAGCCCCAGCATTTT

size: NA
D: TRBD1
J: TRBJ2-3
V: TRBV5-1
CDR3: CASRSQGSSTDTQYF
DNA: TGCGCCAGCAGGTCACAGGGGTCTAGCACAGATACGCAGTATTTT

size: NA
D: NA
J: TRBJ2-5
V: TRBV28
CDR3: CASSLAGGWETQYF
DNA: TGTGCCAGCAGTTTAGCTGGGGGGTGGGAGACCCAGTACTTC

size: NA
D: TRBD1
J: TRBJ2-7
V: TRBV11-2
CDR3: CASSLDHNQGALREQYF
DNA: TGTGCCAGCAGCTTAGATCATAACCAGGGGGCACTACGCGAGCAGTACTTC

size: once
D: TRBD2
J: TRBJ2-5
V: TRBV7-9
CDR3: CASSLSAGGNQETQYF
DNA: TGTGCCAGCAGCTTAAGTGCGGGGGGGAACCAAGAGACCCAGTACTTC

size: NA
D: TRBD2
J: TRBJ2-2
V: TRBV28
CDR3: CASKTGTMNTGELFF
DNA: TGTGCCAGCAAAACCGGGACTATGAACACCGGGGAGCTGTTTTTT

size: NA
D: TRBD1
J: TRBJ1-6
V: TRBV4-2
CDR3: CASSQGGQAYNSPLHF
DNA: TGTGCCAGCAGCCAAGGGGGACAGGCATATAATTCACCCCTCCACTTT

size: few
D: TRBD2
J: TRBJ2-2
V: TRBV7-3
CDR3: CASSLIAGVGTGELFF
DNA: TGTGCCAGCAGCTTAATAGCGGGGGTCGGGACCGGGGAGCTGTTTTTT

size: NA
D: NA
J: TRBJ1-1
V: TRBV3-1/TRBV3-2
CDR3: CASSQDRGLGSTEAFF
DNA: TGTGCCAGCAGCCAAGATAGGGGACTCGGGAGCACTGAAGCTTTCTTT

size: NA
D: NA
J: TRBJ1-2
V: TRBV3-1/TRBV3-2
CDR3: CASSQDRAGNGYTF
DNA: TGTGCCAGCAGCCAAGATAGAGCGGGTAATGGCTACACCTTC

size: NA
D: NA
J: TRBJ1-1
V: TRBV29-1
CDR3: CSVFTGRGTEAFF
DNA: TGCAGCGTTTTCACTGGCCGGGGAACTGAAGCTTTCTTT

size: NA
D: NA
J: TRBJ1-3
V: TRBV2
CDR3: CASRPTGGNTIYF
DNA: TGTGCCAGCAGACCCACAGGCGGAAACACCATATATTTT

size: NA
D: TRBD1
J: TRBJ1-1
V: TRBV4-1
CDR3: CASSRGTGPIVTEAFF
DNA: TGCGCCAGCAGCCGCGGGACAGGGCCGATCGTAACTGAAGCTTTCTTT

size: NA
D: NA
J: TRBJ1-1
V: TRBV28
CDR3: CASSLSQHTGTPEAFF
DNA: TGTGCCAGCAGTTTGAGTCAACATACAGGGACCCCTGAAGCTTTCTTT

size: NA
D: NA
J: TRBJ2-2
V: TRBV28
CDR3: CASSSYTGELFF
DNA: TGTGCCAGCAGTTCCTACACCGGGGAGCTGTTTTTT

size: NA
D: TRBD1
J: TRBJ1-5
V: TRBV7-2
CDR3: CASSVWTGANQPQHF
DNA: TGTGCCAGCAGCGTCTGGACAGGAGCCAATCAGCCCCAGCATTTT

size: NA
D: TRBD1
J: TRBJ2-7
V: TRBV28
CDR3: CASSVGTGGYEQYF
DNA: TGTGCCAGCAGTGTCGGGACAGGGGGCTACGAGCAGTACTTC

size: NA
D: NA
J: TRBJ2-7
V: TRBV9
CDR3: CASSSGYEQYF
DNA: TGTGCCAGCAGCTCCGGCTACGAGCAGTACTTC

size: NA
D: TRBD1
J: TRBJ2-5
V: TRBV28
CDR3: CASSFRRWDRAETQYF
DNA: TGTGCCAGCAGTTTCCGCAGATGGGACAGGGCTGAGACCCAGTACTTC

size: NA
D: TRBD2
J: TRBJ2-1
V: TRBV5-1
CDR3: CASSGIAGVKNEQFF
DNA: TGCGCCAGCAGCGGGATAGCGGGGGTGAAGAATGAGCAGTTCTTC

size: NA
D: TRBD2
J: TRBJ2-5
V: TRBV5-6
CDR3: CASSLLAGGFGETQYF
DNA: TGTGCCAGCAGCTTGCTAGCGGGGGGGTTTGGAGAGACCCAGTACTTC

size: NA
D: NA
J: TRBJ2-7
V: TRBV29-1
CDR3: CSVEGGGGEQYF
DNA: TGCAGCGTTGAAGGCGGAGGAGGGGAGCAGTACTTC

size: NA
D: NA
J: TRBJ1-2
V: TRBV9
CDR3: CASSKDSFDYTF
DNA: TGTGCCAGCAGCAAAGACAGCTTTGACTACACCTTC

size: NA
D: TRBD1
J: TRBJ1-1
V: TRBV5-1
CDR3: CASSLAWGQGDGLTEAFF
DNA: TGCGCCAGCAGCTTGGCGTGGGGACAGGGAGACGGTCTGACTGAAGCTTTCTTT

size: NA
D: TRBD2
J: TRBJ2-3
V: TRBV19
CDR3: CATLAGDGGTQYF
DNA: TGTGCCACCCTAGCGGGGGACGGGGGGACGCAGTATTTT

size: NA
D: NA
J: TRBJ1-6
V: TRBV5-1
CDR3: CASSPGQQNSPLHF
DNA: TGCGCCAGCAGCCCAGGACAGCAAAATTCACCCCTCCACTTT

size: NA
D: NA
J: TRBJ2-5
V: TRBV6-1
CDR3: CASSDGSATQYF
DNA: TGTGCCAGCAGTGATGGTAGCGCGACCCAGTACTTC

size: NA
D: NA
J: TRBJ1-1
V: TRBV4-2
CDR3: CASSQDWYRETEAFF
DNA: TGTGCCAGCAGCCAAGATTGGTACAGGGAGACTGAAGCTTTCTTT

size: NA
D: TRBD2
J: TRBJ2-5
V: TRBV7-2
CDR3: CASSPGRGGTQYF
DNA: TGTGCCAGCAGCCCGGGCCGGGGGGGGACCCAGTACTTC

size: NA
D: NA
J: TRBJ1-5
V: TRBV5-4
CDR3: CASSPGVGQPQHF
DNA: TGTGCCAGCAGCCCAGGGGTGGGGCAGCCCCAGCATTTT

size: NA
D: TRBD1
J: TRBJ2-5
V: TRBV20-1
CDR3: CSADREETQYF
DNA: TGCAGTGCTGACAGGGAAGAGACCCAGTACTTC

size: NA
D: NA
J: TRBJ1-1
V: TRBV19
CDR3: CASSLRNTEAFF
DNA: TGTGCCAGTAGTCTCAGGAACACTGAAGCTTTCTTT

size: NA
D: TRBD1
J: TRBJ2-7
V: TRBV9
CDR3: CASSVAATGTANYEQYF
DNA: TGTGCCAGCAGCGTAGCCGCGACCGGGACAGCGAACTACGAGCAGTACTTC

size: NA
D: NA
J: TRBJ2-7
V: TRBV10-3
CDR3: CAISDITGYEQYF
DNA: TGTGCCATCAGTGACATTACAGGCTACGAGCAGTACTTC

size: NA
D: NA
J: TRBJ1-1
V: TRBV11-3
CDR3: CASSLSGRDSSEAFF
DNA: TGTGCCAGCAGCCTGTCGGGTCGAGATTCAAGTGAAGCTTTCTTT

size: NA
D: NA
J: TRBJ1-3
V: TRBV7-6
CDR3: CASSSLSRYSGNTIYF
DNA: TGTGCCAGCAGCTCCCTCTCTAGGTACTCTGGAAACACCATATATTTT

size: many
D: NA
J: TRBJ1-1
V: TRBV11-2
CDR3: CASSLSLNTEAFF
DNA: TGTGCCAGCAGCCTTTCTCTGAACACTGAAGCTTTCTTT